This T cell receptor beta chain was found in a study of blood T cell repertoires in COVID-19. Study-wide context: From the United States, Italy and Spain came samples of acute and convalescent COVID-19. Nucleic acid was either cDNA or gDNA, and it came from T cells, B-cell-depleted T cells, or PBMCs.

This CDR3 is 15 amino acids long. The V gene's germline CDR1 is SGHAT and CDR2 FQNNGV. V was trimmed by 0 bases and J by 3 bases, leaving 10 bases between them. Authors' analysis steps: Reference gene primer amplification gave nucleated cell count estimates. Clones were read by immunoSEQ multiplex PCR, and TCRdb kept only the in-frame ones, dropping some. V and J calls and clone size follow that table, whereas D and trimming were derived from the DNA. This sample carries more than 95,000 clones, 87% of them seen once, and the ten largest clones take roughly 15%. The chain employs TRBV11-2 and TRBJ2-3; maybe TRBD2 (6 bases). The receptor was derived from a man in his fifties or sixties with acute or convalescent COVID-19. The specimen sequenced was peripheral blood. The CDR3 DNA sequence: TGTGCCAGCAGCTTAGACGGGGGTTTAACAGATACGCAGTATTTT. Its protein is CASSLDGGLTDTQYF.